The 28 T cell receptor beta chains below come from one sample, sequenced in a study of post-analysis software for immune sequencing data. TCR beta cDNA libraries included unique molecular identifiers. TCRdb redid the calling of the PCR reads with MiXCR, one entry per CDR3 protein. Of 800,000 to 950,000 distinct CDR3 sequences detected, approximately 53% appear once; the ten largest clones hold approximately 4.3%. Study outcomes and limitations: Higher frequency in patients than in controls was seen for about five TRBV segments, with TRBV5-6, TRBV5-1 and TRBV20-1 among them.

These receptors' antigens are unknown. Sequenced: blood. The receptor source for this set is a girl aged 5 to 17 with multiple sclerosis.

The chain employs TRBV29-1 and TRBJ2-3, with 8 bases aligning to TRBD2. V lost 6 bases and J lost 4; bases outside the gene matches: 15. CDR1 is SQVTM and CDR2 is ANQGSEA in the germline V gene. The CDR3 is made up of 16 amino acids. CDR3: CSVFTWREETADTQYF. The CDR3 DNA reads TGCAGCGTGTTCACTTGGCGGGAGGAGACCGCAGATACGCAGTATTTT.

A remark on this clonotype: Mismatch with germline at one junction end may stem from a read error. The chain combines TRBV5-1 with TRBJ2-2, with D tentatively TRBD2 (5 bases). The CDR3 spans 15 residues. Germline loops: CDR1 SGHRS, CDR2 YFSETQ. CDR3 region: CASSLGGQFTGEPFF. CDR3 DNA sequence: TGCGCCAGCAGCTTGGGGGGTCAGTTCACCGGGGAGCCGTTTTTT.

This clonotype appeared a few times. CDR3 sequence: CSVEGLAASYEQYF. In DNA form, the CDR3 reads TGCAGCGTTGAAGGACTAGCGGCCTCCTACGAGCAGTACTTC. The genes are TRBV29-1 and TRBJ2-7; 9 nucleotides line up with TRBD2. Germline CDR1 and CDR2: SQVTM and ANQGSEA. Trimming removed 1 base from V and 0 bases from J; junction bases left unmatched: 1. This CDR3 spans 14 amino acids.

This clonotype was seen only a few times. V and J are TRBV10-3 and TRBJ1-2; 12 bases line up with TRBD1. Germline-derived CDR1 and CDR2 are ENHRY and SYGVKD. The CDR3 has 13 residues. V dropped 6 bases and J dropped 8; count of bases not matched to a gene: 4. This CDR3 is CAIRGTGGLGYTF. Written as DNA, the CDR3 is TGTGCCATCAGGGGGACAGGGGGCTTGGGCTACACCTTC.

This clonotype was counted a few times. The rearrangement joins TRBV5-1 to TRBJ2-7; 7 bases map to TRBD2. V gave up 2 bases and J gave up 0 bases; unmatched junction bases: 17. Germline CDR1 reads SGHRS; CDR2 reads YFSETQ. CDR3 length: 19 amino acids. The CDR3 DNA follows: TGCGCCAGCAGCTTAATGGCTAGCGGAGGAATCAAGAGCTCCTACGAGCAGTACTTC. It encodes CASSLMASGGIKSSYEQYF.

This chain links TRBV20-1 with TRBJ2-1; a weak D match, TRBD2 (6 bases). This CDR3 spans 15 amino acids. The germline gives CDR1 DFQATT, CDR2 SNEGSKA (reference sequence). V gave up 6 bases and J gave up 5 bases, with 20 bases separating them. CDR3 nucleotides: TGCAGTGCCACAATGCCGACTAGGATTAACAATGAGCAGTTCTTC. It is translated as CSATMPTRINNEQFF.

This clonotype was observed a few times. The chain has TRBV12-3 or TRBV12-4 and TRBJ2-7; 9 nucleotides align to TRBD1. V was clipped by 5 bases and J by 3 bases; unmatched bases: 2. The CDR3 runs 13 residues. CDR3 residues: CASSGTGRYEQYF. The CDR3 bases are TGTGCCAGCAGTGGGACAGGGCGCTACGAGCAGTACTTC.

This clonotype was counted a few times. This sequence joins TRBV25-1 and TRBJ1-4; a possible D gene is TRBD1 (6 bases). The CDR3 extends over 12 amino acids. Germline V lookup: CDR1 MGHDK, CDR2 SYGVNS. The V end was cut by 7 bases, the J end by 14 bases, with 17 bases between. DNA of the CDR3: TGTGCCAGCAAAAACGACGGGGACAATCTGTTTTTT. It translates to CASKNDGDNLFF. The variable domain in full, with the rest retrieved from reference TRBV25-1 and TRBJ1-4, is EADIYQTPRYLVIGTGKKITLECSQTMGHDKMYWYQQDPGMELHLIHYSYGVNSTEKGDLSSESTVSRIRTEHFPLTLESARPSHTSQYLCASKNDGDNLFFGSGTQLSVL.

This rearrangement joins TRBV13 to TRBJ1-5; the D gene is possibly TRBD1 (5 bases). This CDR3 has 13 amino acids. Germline loops: CDR1 PRHDT, CDR2 FYEKMQ (reference sequence). V was trimmed by 6 bases and J by 5 bases, leaving 11 bases between them. CDR3 loop: CASSIGTDQPQHF. The DNA of the CDR3 is TGTGCCAGCAGTATCGGGACGGATCAGCCCCAGCATTTT.

The V call is TRBV5-1, the J call TRBJ2-7, with a tentative D call TRBD2 (6 bases). The ends were cut back, 3 bases at V and 6 bases at J, with 16 bases in the middle. This CDR3 spans 14 amino acids. From germline, CDR1 is SGHRS and CDR2 YFSETQ. This chain's CDR3 is CASSSGTQGGEQYF. DNA for the CDR3: TGCGCCAGCAGCTCCGGGACTCAGGGTGGCGAGCAGTACTTC.

The chain is built from TRBV6-6 and TRBJ2-5; no reliable D call. The germline V gene encodes CDR1 MNHNY and CDR2 SVGAGI (reference sequence). Trimming shortened V by 5 bases and J by 2 bases, and 15 bases separated the two germline ends. The CDR3 runs to 15 residues. The CDR3 sequence is CASSQAALDQETQYF. CDR3 DNA: TGTGCCAGCAGTCAGGCAGCCTTAGATCAAGAGACCCAGTACTTC.

This chain uses TRBV6-5 with TRBJ1-4, with D unclear. The CDR3 consists of 15 residues. The germline V and J ends were trimmed by 6 bases and 0 bases, with 11 bases remaining between them. Germline V gene sequence: CDR1 MNHEY, CDR2 SVGAGI. The CDR3 nucleotides are TGTGCCAGCAGGGATGAAGAAGCAACTAATGAAAAACTGTTTTTT. This codes for CASRDEEATNEKLFF.

The chain has TRBV20-1 and TRBJ1-1, with no clear D. Germline V CDR1 and CDR2: DFQATT, SNEGSKA (reference sequence). The CDR3 covers 13 residues. The V end lost 6 bases, the J end lost 3 bases, and 14 bases lay between the germline ends. CDR3 sequence reads: CSAASGPHTEAFF. CDR3 DNA sequence: TGCAGTGCGGCTTCCGGTCCCCACACTGAAGCTTTCTTT.

The chain uses TRBV9 and TRBJ2-5; no clear D. The CDR3 runs 15 residues. Per the germline V gene, CDR1 is SGDLS and CDR2 is YYNGEE. Deletions cut 0 bases from V and 3 bases from J, with 12 bases between. The CDR3 sequence: CASSVVGTPEETQYF. The CDR3 region has the DNA TGTGCCAGCAGCGTAGTTGGAACCCCGGAAGAGACCCAGTACTTC. Based on the CDR3 plus reference TRBV9 and TRBJ2-5, the full variable domain is DSGVTQTPKHLITATGQRVTLRCSPRSGDLSVYWYQQSLDQGLQFLIQYYNGEERAKGNILERFSAQQFPDLHSELNLSSLELGDSALYFCASSVVGTPEETQYFGPGTRLLVL.

The chain carries TRBV7-9 and TRBJ2-5, with D possibly TRBD2 on 6 matching bases. V was clipped by 5 bases and J by 5 bases, with 12 bases between them. Germline values: CDR1 SEHNR, CDR2 FQNEAQ (reference sequence). The CDR3 sequence is 13 residues long. CDR3 in amino acids: CASSRLVSETQYF. The CDR3 region has the DNA TGTGCCAGCAGCCGACTAGTGTCGGAGACCCAGTACTTC.

The rearrangement uses TRBV4-2 and TRBJ1-2; unclear D gene. The CDR3 is 14 residues long. V lost 0 bases and J 7 bases, leaving 12 bases between the germline ends. From germline, CDR1 is LGHNA and CDR2 YNFKEQ. CDR3 DNA: TGTGCCAGCAGCCAAGATAAGAGTACCGGTGGCTACACCTTC. Encoded protein: CASSQDKSTGGYTF.

The V call is TRBV11-1, the J call TRBJ2-1; a possible D gene is TRBD2 (6 bases). The CDR3 is made up of 14 amino acids. Deletions cut 0 bases from V and 6 bases from J, with 9 bases between. Germline loops: CDR1 SGHAT, CDR2 FQDESV (reference sequence). In nucleotides, the CDR3 is TGTGCCAGCAGCTTAGCACGACTAGGCAATGAGCAGTTCTTC. It translates to CASSLARLGNEQFF. Based on the CDR3 plus reference TRBV11-1 and TRBJ2-1, the full variable domain is EAEVAQSPRYKITEKSQAVAFWCDPISGHATLYWYRQILGQGPELLVQFQDESVVDDSQLPKDRFSAERLKGVDSTLKIQPAELGDSAMYLCASSLARLGNEQFFGPGTRLTVL.

This clonotype has a handful of counts. V is TRBV20-1 and J is TRBJ2-1, with D perhaps TRBD2 (6 bases). V shed 6 bases and J shed 5 bases, with 20 bases lying between them. This CDR3 has 15 residues. The germline V gene has CDR1 DFQATT and CDR2 SNEGSKA (reference sequence). CDR3: CSALKGPSADNEQFF. CDR3 DNA: TGCAGTGCCCTGAAGGGTCCTAGCGCCGACAATGAGCAGTTCTTC.

This clonotype was seen ten or more times. This chain uses TRBV20-1 with TRBJ2-5; 8 bases fit TRBD2. V lost 0 bases to trimming and J lost 1 base; unmatched junction nucleotides: 7. The CDR3 loop spans 16 amino acids. The V gene's germline CDR1 is DFQATT and CDR2 SNEGSKA (reference sequence). The CDR3 reads CSARDPLAGGQETQYF. DNA for the CDR3: TGCAGTGCTAGAGATCCGTTGGCGGGGGGCCAAGAGACCCAGTACTTC.

The chain combines TRBV11-2 with TRBJ2-3; 8 bases are shared with TRBD2. Germline V gene lookup returns CDR1 SGHAT and CDR2 FQNNGV. CDR3 length: 16 residues. Trimming cost V 4 bases and J 4 bases; bases outside gene matches: 10. CDR3 coding DNA: TGTGCCAGCAGCTGGTGGAGCGGGAGCGCGGCAGATACGCAGTATTTT. It is translated as CASSWWSGSAADTQYF.

The V and J genes are TRBV12-3 or TRBV12-4 and TRBJ1-1; D is unresolved. The CDR3 runs 11 residues. The V gene lost 2 bases and the J gene lost 9 bases, with 7 bases spanning the gap. The CDR3 DNA reads TGTGCCAGCAGTTTAAGGAACCAAGCTTTCTTT. Protein product: CASSLRNQAFF.

This clonotype is a singleton in its sample. CDR3 sequence reads: CSARDYKGPETQYF. The CDR3 nucleotides are TGCAGTGCTAGAGATTATAAAGGGCCAGAGACCCAGTACTTC. The chain uses TRBV20-1 and TRBJ2-4; D remains unclear. The tail of the sequence fits TRBJ2-5 better, so the J call may be wrong. CDR1 and CDR2 (germline): DFQATT, SNEGSKA (reference sequence). The CDR3 runs to 14 residues.

The chain joins TRBV12-3 or TRBV12-4 to TRBJ1-1; D is ambiguous. The germline V and J ends were trimmed by 6 bases and 4 bases, with 12 bases remaining between them. The CDR3 extends over 13 amino acids. CDR3 sequence (DNA): TGTGCCAGCAGCCCCATGGGGAGCACTGAAGCTTTCTTT. It is translated as CASSPMGSTEAFF.

The chain recombines TRBV12-3 or TRBV12-4 with TRBJ2-7; 12 nucleotides agree with TRBD2. The V segment lost 3 bases and the J segment 6 bases; nucleotides outside the gene matches: 6. The CDR3 extends over 15 amino acids. In nucleotides, the CDR3 is TGTGCCAGCAGTTTGCAACTAGCGGGGGGCCTCGAGCAGTACTTC. Amino acids: CASSLQLAGGLEQYF.

The V call is TRBV5-1, the J call TRBJ2-1; 13 bases agree with TRBD2. CDR1 SGHRS and CDR2 YFSETQ come from the germline V gene. Germline trimming cut 0 bases from V and 9 bases from J; bases unmatched to any gene: 3. CDR3 length: 15 amino acids. In DNA form, the CDR3 reads TGCGCCAGCAGCTTGGAACTAGCGGGGGGGCGTGAGCAGTTCTTC. Translated: CASSLELAGGREQFF.

This rearrangement joins TRBV20-1 to TRBJ2-7; 8 nucleotides line up with TRBD2. The length of the CDR3 is 16 residues. CDR1 and CDR2 from the germline V gene are DFQATT and SNEGSKA (reference sequence). The J segment lost 2 bases and the V segment lost 2 bases, leaving 11 bases of the junction unmatched. CDR3: CSARLPGGRFAYEQYF. CDR3 DNA sequence: TGCAGTGCTAGACTACCTGGCGGGAGGTTTGCCTACGAGCAGTACTTC.

This clonotype was counted a few times. The chain has TRBV5-1 and TRBJ2-7; 7 bases line up with TRBD1. The CDR3 covers 15 residues. The junction had 11 bases not matched to a gene; V was cut back by 4 bases and J by 4 bases. Germline-derived CDR1 and CDR2 are SGHRS and YFSETQ. CDR3: CASSMGTELGYEQYF. CDR3 sequence (DNA): TGCGCCAGCAGCATGGGGACAGAGCTCGGGTACGAGCAGTACTTC.

This chain uses TRBV4-1 with TRBJ2-7; D is possibly TRBD1 (5 bases). The germline CDR1 and CDR2 sequences are MGHRA and YSYEKL. The CDR3 has 15 residues. V was pared by 1 base and J by 3 bases, with 13 bases between. CDR3 coding DNA: TGCGCCAGCAGCCAAGTTTCGCAGGGAAGCTACGAGCAGTACTTC. This codes for CASSQVSQGSYEQYF.